This entry features one T cell receptor (beta chain) sequence. Its antigen is unidentified. Unmatched junction bases numbered 0, after V lost 7 bases and J lost 0 bases. The V gene's germline CDR1 is MNHEY and CDR2 SVGAGI. The CDR3 totals 13 residues. This sample was included in a study of cytomegalovirus exposure and HLA in healthy donors. Broader study findings: In an earlier analysis, most TCR beta V segments were productive about 87% or about 30% of the time. Later analysis found that TCR beta chains associated with HLA were more clonally expanded than other, equally common chains. By HLA locus, TCR association rates varied in a later analysis, with DRB1 showing the most and HLA-C the fewest.

Primers: 60 Vbeta forward and 13 Jbeta reverse. Produced via immunoSEQ multiplex PCR; TCRdb's table is partial and in-frame only. The data contain some 140,000 clones, about 70% of them singletons. Material for sequencing was PBMCs. The TCR comes from a man between 40 and 49 years old in good health and CMV-seronegative. V gene TRBV6-5 combines with J gene TRBJ2-3, with 8 bases matching TRBD2. The DNA for the CDR3 is TGTGCCAGCAAGCGGGAGAGCACAGATACGCAGTATTTT. This sequence encodes CASKRESTDTQYF.